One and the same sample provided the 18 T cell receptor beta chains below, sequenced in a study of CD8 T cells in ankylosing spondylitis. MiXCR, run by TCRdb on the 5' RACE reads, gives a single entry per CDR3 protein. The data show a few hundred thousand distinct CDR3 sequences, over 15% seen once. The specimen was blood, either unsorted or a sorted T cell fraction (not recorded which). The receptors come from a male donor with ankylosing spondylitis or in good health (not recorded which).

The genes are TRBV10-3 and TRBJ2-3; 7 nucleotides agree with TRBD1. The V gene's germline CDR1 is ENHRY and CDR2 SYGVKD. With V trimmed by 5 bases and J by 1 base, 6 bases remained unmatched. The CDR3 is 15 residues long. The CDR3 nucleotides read TGTGCCATCAGTCCAGGGACAGACCGCACAGATACGCAGTATTTT. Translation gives CAISPGTDRTDTQYF.

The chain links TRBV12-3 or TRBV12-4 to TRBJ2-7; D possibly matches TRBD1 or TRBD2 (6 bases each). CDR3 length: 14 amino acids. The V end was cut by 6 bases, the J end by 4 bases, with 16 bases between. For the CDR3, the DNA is TGTGCCAGCAGAATCGCAGGAGGGGGTTACGAGCAGTACTTC. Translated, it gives CASRIAGGGYEQYF.

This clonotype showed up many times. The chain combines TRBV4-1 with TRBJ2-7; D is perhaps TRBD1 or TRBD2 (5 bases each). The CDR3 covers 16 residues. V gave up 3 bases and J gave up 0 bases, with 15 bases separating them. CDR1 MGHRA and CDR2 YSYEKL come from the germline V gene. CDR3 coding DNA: TGCGCCAGCAGCCAGTCATTACGGGGCCTCTCCTACGAGCAGTACTTC. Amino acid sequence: CASSQSLRGLSYEQYF.

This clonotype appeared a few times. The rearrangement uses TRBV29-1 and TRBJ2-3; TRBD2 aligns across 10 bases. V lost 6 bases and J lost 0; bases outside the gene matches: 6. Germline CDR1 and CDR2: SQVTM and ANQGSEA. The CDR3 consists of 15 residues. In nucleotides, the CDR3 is TGCAGCGTCGGCGGACTAGCGGAAAGCACAGATACGCAGTATTTT. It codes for CSVGGLAESTDTQYF.

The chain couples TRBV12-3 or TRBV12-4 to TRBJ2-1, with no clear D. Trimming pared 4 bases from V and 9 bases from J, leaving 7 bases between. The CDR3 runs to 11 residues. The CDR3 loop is CASSSSGEQFF. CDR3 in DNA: TGTGCCAGCAGTTCCAGTGGTGAGCAGTTCTTC.

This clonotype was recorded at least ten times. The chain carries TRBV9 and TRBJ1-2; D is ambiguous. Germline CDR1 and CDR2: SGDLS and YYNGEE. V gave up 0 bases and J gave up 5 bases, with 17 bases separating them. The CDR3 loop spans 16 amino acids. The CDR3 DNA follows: TGTGCCAGCAGCGTAGACAAGAGCATGGAGGTATATGGCTACACCTTC. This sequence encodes CASSVDKSMEVYGYTF.

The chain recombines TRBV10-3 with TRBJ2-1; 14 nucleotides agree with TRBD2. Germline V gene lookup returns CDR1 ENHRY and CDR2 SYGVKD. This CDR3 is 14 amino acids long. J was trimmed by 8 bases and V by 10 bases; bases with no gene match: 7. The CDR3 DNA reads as TGTGCCACCCAGACTAGCGGGAGGGCCGATGAGCAGTTCTTC. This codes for CATQTSGRADEQFF.

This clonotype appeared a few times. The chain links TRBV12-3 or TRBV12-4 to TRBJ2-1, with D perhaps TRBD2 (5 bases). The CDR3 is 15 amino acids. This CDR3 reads CATRMGVALDDEQFF. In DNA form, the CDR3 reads TGTGCTACCAGGATGGGAGTGGCCCTAGATGATGAGCAGTTCTTC.

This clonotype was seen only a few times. CDR3 nucleotide sequence: TGTGCCAGCAGAAGAGAGGAAACCGGGACAGGGGGCGGTGGGGCCAACGTCCTGACTTTC. Its protein is CASRREETGTGGGGANVLTF. The V call is TRBV12-3 or TRBV12-4, the J call TRBJ2-6, with 12 bases that match TRBD1. This CDR3 contains 20 residues. V lost 6 bases, J lost 3 bases, and 15 bases stayed unmatched.

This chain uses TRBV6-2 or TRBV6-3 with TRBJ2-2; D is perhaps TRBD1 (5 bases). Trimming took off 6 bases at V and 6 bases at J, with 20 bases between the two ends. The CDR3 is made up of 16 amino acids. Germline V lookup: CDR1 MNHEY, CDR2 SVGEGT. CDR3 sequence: CASRRDSPMPPGELFF. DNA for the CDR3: TGTGCCAGCAGGAGAGACAGTCCCATGCCACCCGGGGAGCTGTTTTTT.

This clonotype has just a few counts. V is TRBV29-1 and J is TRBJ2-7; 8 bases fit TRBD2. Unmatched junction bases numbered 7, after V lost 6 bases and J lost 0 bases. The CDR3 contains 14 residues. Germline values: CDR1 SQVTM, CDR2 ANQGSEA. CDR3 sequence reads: CSVLAGISSYEQYF. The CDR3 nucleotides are TGCAGCGTCTTAGCGGGAATAAGCTCCTACGAGCAGTACTTC.

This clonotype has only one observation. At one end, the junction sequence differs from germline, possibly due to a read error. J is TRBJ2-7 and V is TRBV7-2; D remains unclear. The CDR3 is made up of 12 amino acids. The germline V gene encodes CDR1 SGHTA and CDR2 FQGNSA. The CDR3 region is CASSLLDGRPLF. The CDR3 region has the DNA TGTGCCAGCAGCTTACTGGACGGCCGCCCATTGTTC.

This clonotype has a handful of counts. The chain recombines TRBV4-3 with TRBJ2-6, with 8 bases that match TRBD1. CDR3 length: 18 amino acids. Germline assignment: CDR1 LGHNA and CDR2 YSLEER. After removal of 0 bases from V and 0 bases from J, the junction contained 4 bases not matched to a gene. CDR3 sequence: CASSQEGQAPSGANVLTF. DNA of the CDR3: TGCGCCAGCAGCCAAGAGGGACAGGCCCCCTCTGGGGCCAACGTCCTGACTTTC.

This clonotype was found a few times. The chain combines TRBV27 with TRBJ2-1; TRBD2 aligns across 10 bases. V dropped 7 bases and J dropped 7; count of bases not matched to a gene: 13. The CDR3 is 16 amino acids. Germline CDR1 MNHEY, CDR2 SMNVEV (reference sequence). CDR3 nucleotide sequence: TGTGCCAGCACCCTTGGGATCAGCGGGAGGGCAAATGAGCAGTTCTTC. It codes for CASTLGISGRANEQFF.

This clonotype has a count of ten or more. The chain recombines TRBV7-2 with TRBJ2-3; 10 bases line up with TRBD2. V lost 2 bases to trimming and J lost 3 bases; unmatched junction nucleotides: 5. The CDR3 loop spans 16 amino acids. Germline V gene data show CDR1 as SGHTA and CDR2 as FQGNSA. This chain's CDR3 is CASSLSGRALTDTQYF. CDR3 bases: TGTGCCAGCAGCTTAAGCGGGAGGGCCCTAACAGATACGCAGTATTTT.

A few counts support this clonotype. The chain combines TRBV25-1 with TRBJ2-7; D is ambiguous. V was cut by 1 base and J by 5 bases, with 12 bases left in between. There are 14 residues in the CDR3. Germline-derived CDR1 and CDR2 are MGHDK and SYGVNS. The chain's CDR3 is CASSESLIPHEQYF. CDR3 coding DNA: TGTGCCAGCAGTGAATCCCTAATCCCCCACGAGCAGTACTTC.

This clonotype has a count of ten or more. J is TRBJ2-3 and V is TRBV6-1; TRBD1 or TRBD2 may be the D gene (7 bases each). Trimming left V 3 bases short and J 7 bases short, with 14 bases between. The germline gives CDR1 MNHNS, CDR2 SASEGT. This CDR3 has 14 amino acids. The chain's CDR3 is CASSDRGGAHTQYF. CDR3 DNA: TGTGCCAGCAGTGACAGGGGGGGCGCACATACGCAGTATTTT.

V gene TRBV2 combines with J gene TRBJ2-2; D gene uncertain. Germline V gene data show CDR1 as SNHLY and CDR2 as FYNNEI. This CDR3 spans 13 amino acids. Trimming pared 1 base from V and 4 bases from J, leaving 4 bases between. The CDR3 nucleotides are TGTGCCAGCAGTGAAGGGGGCACCGGGGAGCTGTTTTTT. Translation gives CASSEGGTGELFF.